This T cell receptor beta chain was documented in a study of response to subunit inactivated influenza vaccine. The study, taken as a whole, reports: T cells newly recruited by each seasonal influenza vaccination are few, the authors suggested.

As regards this clonotype: Antigen unknown.

The germline V and J ends were trimmed by 5 bases and 0 bases, with 7 bases remaining between them. CDR3 length: 12 residues. Per the germline V gene, CDR1 is SQVTM and CDR2 is ANQGSEA. TCRdb analysed the RT-PCR reads with MiXCR anew, one entry per CDR3 protein. Seen here are roughly 670,000 distinct CDR3 sequences, 12% to 15% observed once, and the top ten hold about 7.4%. The sequences come from PBMCs from blood, collected approximately 15 days before vaccination. The genes are TRBV29-1 and TRBJ1-1, with D unclear. The TCR comes from a man aged 45-65 years who received an inactivated influenza vaccine. Here the CDR3 reads CSVSQLNTEAFF. The DNA of the CDR3 is TGCAGCGTTAGCCAGTTGAACACTGAAGCTTTCTTT.